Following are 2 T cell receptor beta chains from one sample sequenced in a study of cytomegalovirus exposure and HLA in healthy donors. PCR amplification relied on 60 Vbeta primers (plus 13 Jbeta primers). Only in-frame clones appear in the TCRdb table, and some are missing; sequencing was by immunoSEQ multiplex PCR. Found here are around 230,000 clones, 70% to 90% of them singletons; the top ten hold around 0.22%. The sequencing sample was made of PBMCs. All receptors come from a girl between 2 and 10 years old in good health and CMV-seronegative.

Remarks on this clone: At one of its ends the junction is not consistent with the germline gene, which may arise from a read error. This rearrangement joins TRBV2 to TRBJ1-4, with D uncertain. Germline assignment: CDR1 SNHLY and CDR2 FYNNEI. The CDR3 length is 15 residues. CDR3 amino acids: CASREEARQNEKLFF. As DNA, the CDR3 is TGTGCCAGCAGGGAAGAGGCCAGACAAAATGAAAAACTGTTTTTT.

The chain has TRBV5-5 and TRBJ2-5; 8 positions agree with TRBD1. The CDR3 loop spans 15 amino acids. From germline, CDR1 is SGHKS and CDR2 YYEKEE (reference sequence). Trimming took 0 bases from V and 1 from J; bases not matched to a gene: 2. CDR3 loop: CASSLATGVQETQYF. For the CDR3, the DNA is TGTGCCAGCAGCTTGGCGACAGGGGTCCAAGAGACCCAGTACTTC.